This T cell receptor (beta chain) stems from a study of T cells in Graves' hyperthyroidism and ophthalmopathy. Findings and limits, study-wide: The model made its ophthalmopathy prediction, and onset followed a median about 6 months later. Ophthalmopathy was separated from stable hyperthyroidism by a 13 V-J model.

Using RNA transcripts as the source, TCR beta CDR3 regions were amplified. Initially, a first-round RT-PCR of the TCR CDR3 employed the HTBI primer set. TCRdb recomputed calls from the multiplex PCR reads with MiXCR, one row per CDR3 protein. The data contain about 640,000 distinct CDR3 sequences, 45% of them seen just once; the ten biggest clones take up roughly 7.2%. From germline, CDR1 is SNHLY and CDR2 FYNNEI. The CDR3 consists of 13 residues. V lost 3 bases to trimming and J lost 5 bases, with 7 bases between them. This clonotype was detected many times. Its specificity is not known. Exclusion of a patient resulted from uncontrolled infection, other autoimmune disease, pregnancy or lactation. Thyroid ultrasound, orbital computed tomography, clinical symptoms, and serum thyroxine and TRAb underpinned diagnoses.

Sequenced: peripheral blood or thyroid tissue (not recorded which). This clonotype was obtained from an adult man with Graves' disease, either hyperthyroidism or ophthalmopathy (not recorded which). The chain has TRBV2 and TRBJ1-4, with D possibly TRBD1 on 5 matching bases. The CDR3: CASSDRANEKLFF. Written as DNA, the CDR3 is TGTGCCAGCAGTGACAGGGCCAATGAAAAACTGTTTTTT.